This T cell receptor (beta chain) was recorded in a study of blood T cell repertoires in COVID-19. The overall study: Samples representing acute and convalescent COVID-19 were sourced from the United States, Italy and Spain. PBMCs, B-cell-depleted T cells, or T cells provided the cDNA or gDNA that made up the material.

Original processing notes: Reference gene primer amplification gave nucleated cell count estimates. Produced via immunoSEQ multiplex PCR; TCRdb's table is partial and in-frame only. V and J calls and clone size are copied from that table; D and trimming were computed from the DNA. The sample holds 150,000 to 200,000 clones, roughly 77% seen once. This clone showed up just a few times. The CDR3 covers 14 residues. The germline V gene has CDR1 GTSNPN and CDR2 SVGIG (reference sequence). V dropped 0 bases and J dropped 9; count of bases not matched to a gene: 8. The receptor was isolated from a woman between 35 and 50 years old with COVID-19, enrolled during active disease. The chain is built from TRBV30 and TRBJ1-1, with TRBD1 matching 9 bases. Sequencing was performed on peripheral blood. The CDR3, as DNA: TGTGCCTGGAGTGTTTGGGGGACAGGGAAAAAAGCTTTCTTT. Translated, it gives CAWSVWGTGKKAFF.